These 11 T cell receptor beta chains originate from one sample sequenced in a study of cytomegalovirus exposure and HLA in healthy donors. In the PCR, 60 Vbeta and 13 Jbeta primers were used. Clones were read by immunoSEQ multiplex PCR, and TCRdb kept only the in-frame ones, dropping some. The sample includes 200,000 to 250,000 clones, about 80% of them seen just once. Sequencing input: PBMCs. These receptors all stem from a woman aged 60-75 years in good health and CMV-seropositive.

The genes are TRBV30 and TRBJ2-2; TRBD1 is a possible D gene (6 bases). There are 18 residues in the CDR3. Germline CDR1 GTSNPN, CDR2 SVGIG (reference sequence). Deletions cut 3 bases from V and 1 base from J, with 21 bases between. CDR3 sequence reads: CAWSYRTGHLRNTGELFF. CDR3 nucleotide sequence: TGTGCCTGGAGCTACCGGACGGGACACTTAAGGAACACCGGGGAGCTGTTTTTT.

This chain uses TRBV7-9 with TRBJ2-1, with D tentatively TRBD1 (5 bases). V was trimmed by 0 bases and J by 12 bases, leaving 9 bases between them. This CDR3 is 12 amino acids long. Looked up from germline, CDR1 is SEHNR and CDR2 is FQNEAQ (reference sequence). The CDR3 bases are TGTGCCAGCAGCTTAGCGCAAAGGGGGCAGTTCTTC. It translates to CASSLAQRGQFF. The full variable domain, its missing parts supplied by reference TRBV7-9 and TRBJ2-1, is DTGVSQNPRHKITKRGQNVTFRCDPISEHNRLYWYRQTLGQGPEFLTYFQNEAQLEKSRLLSDRFSAERPKGSFSTLEIQRTEQGDSAMYLCASSLAQRGQFFGPGTRLTVL.

There are a few counts of this clone. This chain's CDR3 is CASSPLAGRGQETQYF. The CDR3 DNA reads TGTGCCAGCTCACCCCTAGCGGGACGGGGGCAAGAGACCCAGTACTTC. The V gene is TRBV18, the J gene TRBJ2-5; 9 positions match TRBD2. There are 16 residues in the CDR3. Germline trimming cut 3 bases from V and 2 bases from J; bases unmatched to any gene: 7. Germline values: CDR1 KGHSH, CDR2 LQKENI.

The V call is TRBV4-2, the J call TRBJ1-1; D not resolved. The CDR3 is 13 residues long. V gave up 0 bases and J gave up 1 base, with 3 bases separating them. In germline, CDR1 is LGHNA, CDR2 YNFKEQ. This CDR3 reads CASSQDRNTEAFF. The CDR3 DNA follows: TGTGCCAGCAGCCAAGATAGGAACACTGAAGCTTTCTTT.

V gene TRBV7-3 combines with J gene TRBJ1-1, with D unresolved. The ends were cut back, 2 bases at V and 5 bases at J, with 15 bases in the middle. Germline assignment: CDR1 SGHTA and CDR2 FQGTGA. The CDR3 spans 15 residues. This chain's CDR3 is CASSLRQTRMTEAFF. CDR3 in DNA: TGTGCCAGCAGCTTACGGCAGACGCGGATGACTGAAGCTTTCTTT.

The chain employs TRBV19 and TRBJ1-4; D is uncertain. In germline, CDR1 is LNHDA, CDR2 SQIVND (reference sequence). The CDR3 extends over 14 amino acids. Trimming took 5 bases from V and 8 from J, leaving 15 bases between them. CDR3 nucleotides: TGTGCCAGTAGTCCGTCGACGGGTGGCGAAAAACTGTTTTTT. This gives the protein CASSPSTGGEKLFF.

This sequence joins TRBV7-9 and TRBJ1-4; 8 positions agree with TRBD1. CDR3 length: 13 amino acids. The V segment lost 7 bases and the J segment 8 bases; nucleotides outside the gene matches: 6. Looked up from germline, CDR1 is SEHNR and CDR2 is FQNEAQ (reference sequence). As DNA, the CDR3 is TGTGCCAGCAAAGACAGGGGAGAGGAAAAACTGTTTTTT. Translated, it gives CASKDRGEEKLFF.

V usage is TRBV2 and J usage is TRBJ1-5, with D hard to call. This CDR3 region has 13 residues. Trimming left V 3 bases short and J 4 bases short, with 7 bases between. Germline CDR1 and CDR2: SNHLY and FYNNEI. The DNA of the CDR3 is TGTGCCAGCAGTGACAGGAATAATCAGCCCCAGCATTTT. Its translation is CASSDRNNQPQHF.

This chain links TRBV6-5 with TRBJ2-1, with 9 bases lining up with TRBD1. Germline V gives CDR1 MNHEY, CDR2 SVGAGI. Germline trimming cut 5 bases from V and 5 bases from J; bases unmatched to any gene: 7. The CDR3 loop spans 15 amino acids. The CDR3 nucleotides read TGTGCCAGCAGTCACCCAGGACAGGGGCACAATGAGCAGTTCTTC. It yields the protein CASSHPGQGHNEQFF.

The CDR3 coding sequence is TGCAGTGAACAGGATAACACTGAAGCTTTCTTT. It is translated as CSEQDNTEAFF. The chain is built from TRBV20-1 and TRBJ1-1; tentative D call: TRBD1 (5 bases). The V end lost 7 bases, the J end lost 2 bases, and 8 bases lay between the germline ends. The CDR3 is 11 residues long. Germline CDR1 reads DFQATT; CDR2 reads SNEGSKA (reference sequence).

This chain uses TRBV2 with TRBJ2-5, with 8 bases matching TRBD1. Germline trimming cut 8 bases from V and 5 bases from J; bases unmatched to any gene: 13. The CDR3 is 15 residues long. Germline V gives CDR1 SNHLY, CDR2 FYNNEI. The CDR3 region is CASHPGTGGQETQYF. The DNA for the CDR3 is TGTGCCAGCCACCCGGGAACAGGGGGTCAGGAGACCCAGTACTTC.